The next 16 T cell receptor beta chains were all read from a single sample in a study of T cells in Graves' hyperthyroidism and ophthalmopathy (dated by TCRdb to between 2017 and 2020). The library was produced with multiplex PCR. The listed sequencing device is Illumina HiSeq 2000. Amplification of TCR beta CDR3 regions was carried out from RNA transcripts. The first round of RT-PCR for the TCR CDR3 was performed with the HTBI primer set and the Qiagen OneStep RT-PCR kit. Using fastp trimming at Q25 and MiXCR clonotype assembly, TCRdb reanalyzed the public sequencing data and kept in-frame beta chains. Entries are consolidated by CDR3 protein sequence, retaining the most common genes and DNA. In all, the sample holds about 590,000 distinct CDR3 sequences, and 15% to 19% of those were seen once. The top ten clonotypes cover approximately 7% of the sample. The sequenced material came from blood. Source of these receptors: a woman aged 30 to 39 with Graves' hyperthyroidism.

This clonotype has a count of ten or more. The genes are TRBV3-1 and TRBJ1-1, with a tentative D call TRBD1 (5 bases). Germline V CDR1 and CDR2: LGHDT, YNNKEL (reference sequence). V was cut by 0 bases and J by 5 bases, with 13 bases left in between. The CDR3 runs to 15 residues. The CDR3 bases are TGTGCCAGCAGCCAAGAACTCCAGGGCGGGACTGAAGCTTTCTTT. This sequence encodes CASSQELQGGTEAFF.

The chain has TRBV7-6 and TRBJ2-7; 9 nucleotides line up with TRBD2. Per germline, CDR1 SGHVS and CDR2 FNYEAQ. V lost 3 bases, J lost 2 bases, and 5 bases stayed unmatched. The CDR3 runs 15 residues. The CDR3 spells CASSFRGREPYEQYF. In nucleotides, the CDR3 is TGTGCCAGCAGCTTTCGCGGGAGGGAACCCTACGAGCAGTACTTC.

This chain connects TRBV19 to TRBJ1-1, with 7 nucleotides matching TRBD1. CDR1 LNHDA and CDR2 SQIVND come from the germline V gene (reference sequence). The length of the CDR3 is 13 residues. V lost 2 bases, J lost 4 bases, and 1 base stayed unmatched. The DNA of the CDR3 is TGTGCCAGTAGTATAAGGGGGCCCACTGAAGCTTTCTTT. This translates into CASSIRGPTEAFF.

Many counts were recorded for this clonotype. The chain joins TRBV28 to TRBJ2-3, with D perhaps given as TRBD1 or TRBD2 (5 bases each). V lost 5 bases and J 4 bases, leaving 13 bases between the germline ends. Germline CDR1 MDHEN, CDR2 SYDVKM. This CDR3 has 14 amino acids. The CDR3 loop reads CASSPPGTPDTQYF. The CDR3 DNA follows: TGTGCCAGCAGTCCCCCCGGGACCCCAGATACGCAGTATTTT.

V usage is TRBV5-8 and J usage is TRBJ1-6; 9 nucleotides agree with TRBD1. Germline CDR1 is SGHTS and CDR2 is YDEGEE. The CDR3 length is 14 residues. Trimming at V came to 3 bases and at J to 10 bases, leaving 5 bases not matched to a gene. CDR3: CASSSDRGYSPLHF. CDR3 coding DNA: TGTGCCAGCAGCTCGGACAGGGGTTACTCACCCCTCCACTTT.

This clonotype was counted a few times. The CDR3 region is CSVETGAGDEQYF. The DNA of the CDR3 is TGCAGCGTTGAAACAGGGGCGGGTGACGAGCAGTACTTC. The chain combines TRBV29-1 with TRBJ2-7; 7 nucleotides align to TRBD1. Germline CDR1 and CDR2: SQVTM and ANQGSEA. The CDR3 is made up of 13 amino acids. Trimming cost V 2 bases and J 5 bases; bases outside gene matches: 6.

This clonotype was detected a few times. The chain combines TRBV6-1 with TRBJ1-6, with TRBD1 matching 7 bases. Germline V gives CDR1 MNHNS, CDR2 SASEGT. This CDR3 comprises 14 residues. J was trimmed by 6 bases and V by 6 bases; bases with no gene match: 5. The CDR3 loop reads CASSQGQSNSPLHF. The CDR3 DNA sequence: TGTGCCAGCAGCCAGGGACAGAGTAATTCACCCCTCCACTTT.

The chain carries TRBV20-1 and TRBJ2-7; 8 bases match TRBD2. The CDR3 spans 15 residues. V lost 3 bases to trimming and J lost 2 bases; unmatched junction nucleotides: 9. Germline CDR1 and CDR2: DFQATT and SNEGSKA (reference sequence). The CDR3 loop reads CSARSQREHPYEQYF. CDR3 in DNA: TGCAGTGCTAGGAGCCAGCGGGAGCACCCCTACGAGCAGTACTTC.

The rearrangement joins TRBV10-3 to TRBJ1-1; weak D call: TRBD1 (5 bases). This CDR3 region has 13 residues. Trimming stripped 9 bases from V and 2 bases from J, with 13 bases between. Germline V gene sequence: CDR1 ENHRY, CDR2 SYGVKD. This chain's CDR3 is CAMGVGINTEAFF. The CDR3 region has the DNA TGTGCCATGGGGGTCGGGATTAACACTGAAGCTTTCTTT.

This clonotype appeared many times. The J gene is TRBJ2-5, the V gene TRBV5-1; 8 bases fit TRBD1. Looked up from germline, CDR1 is SGHRS and CDR2 is YFSETQ. The ends lost 4 bases at V and 1 base at J; junction bases unmatched: 3. The CDR3 loop spans 14 amino acids. The CDR3 bases are TGCGCCAGCAGCGTAGGACAGGGCCAAGAGACCCAGTACTTC. Translation: CASSVGQGQETQYF.

This clonotype was detected only a few times. The genes are TRBV29-1 and TRBJ2-7; D uncertain. The V gene's germline CDR1 is SQVTM and CDR2 ANQGSEA. CDR3 length: 13 amino acids. Between the trimmed V and J ends, which lost 3 bases and 6 bases, there was a span of 15 bases. This chain's CDR3 is CSVETPRPVEQYF. In DNA, the CDR3 is TGCAGCGTTGAGACCCCCCGCCCGGTCGAGCAGTACTTC.

The chain carries TRBV20-1 and TRBJ1-1; D remains ambiguous. The CDR3 has 13 residues. V shed 1 base and J shed 5 bases, with 11 bases lying between them. CDR1 DFQATT and CDR2 SNEGSKA come from the germline V gene (reference sequence). The CDR3 is CSARAEPGTEAFF. The CDR3 DNA sequence: TGCAGTGCTAGAGCCGAGCCTGGGACTGAAGCTTTCTTT.

A few counts support this clonotype. The chain is built from TRBV20-1 and TRBJ1-4; no clear D. The CDR3 runs to 12 residues. V was shortened by 5 bases and J by 8 bases, with 12 bases between the two germline ends. Germline assignment: CDR1 DFQATT and CDR2 SNEGSKA (reference sequence). CDR3 DNA sequence: TGCAGTGCTCAGCAATACTCGGAAAAACTGTTTTTT. Translated: CSAQQYSEKLFF.

This clonotype was detected many times. The CDR3 DNA is TGCAGTGCCATCCGGGACTTGAACGGCTACGAGCAGTACTTC. Protein sequence: CSAIRDLNGYEQYF. The rearrangement joins TRBV20-1 to TRBJ2-7, with a possible D match to TRBD2 (6 bases). This CDR3 contains 14 residues. The V and J ends lost 6 bases and 3 bases respectively, with 18 bases between them. Germline CDR1 DFQATT, CDR2 SNEGSKA (reference sequence).

This clonotype was recorded at least ten times. The J gene is TRBJ2-7, the V gene TRBV6-1; D perhaps matches TRBD1 (6 bases). Trimming took 4 bases from V and 6 from J, leaving 22 bases between them. The V gene's germline CDR1 is MNHNS and CDR2 SASEGT. The CDR3 sequence is 16 residues long. The CDR3 bases are TGTGCCAGCAGTGGTCGACAGGCCTCCCCCCGGGGCGAGCAGTACTTC. Protein: CASSGRQASPRGEQYF.

The chain links TRBV25-1 to TRBJ1-2; D not resolved. V was cut by 5 bases and J by 4 bases, with 14 bases left in between. There are 14 residues in the CDR3. Germline CDR1 reads MGHDK; CDR2 reads SYGVNS. The DNA for the CDR3 is TGTGCCAGCAGTCTTCACGGAATTTTCTATGGCTACACCTTC. Translated, it gives CASSLHGIFYGYTF.